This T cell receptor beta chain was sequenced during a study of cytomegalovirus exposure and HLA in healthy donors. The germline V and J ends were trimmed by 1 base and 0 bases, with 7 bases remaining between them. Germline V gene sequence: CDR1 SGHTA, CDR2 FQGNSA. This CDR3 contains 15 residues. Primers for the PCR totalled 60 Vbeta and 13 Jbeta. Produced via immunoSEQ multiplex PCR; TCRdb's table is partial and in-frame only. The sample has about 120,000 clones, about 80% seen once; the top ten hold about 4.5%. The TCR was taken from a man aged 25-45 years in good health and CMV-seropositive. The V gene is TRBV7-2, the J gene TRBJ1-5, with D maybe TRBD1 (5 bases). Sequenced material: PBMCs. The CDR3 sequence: CASSLGTLSNQPQHF. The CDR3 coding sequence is TGTGCCAGCAGCTTAGGGACACTTAGCAATCAGCCCCAGCATTTT.